This TCR beta chain appears in the sequencing data of a study of CD8+ T cells in alopecia areata. Study observations and caveats: In lesional scalp, particularly from alopecia totalis/universalis, clonality was higher than in normal scalp. When scalp samples are sequenced, resident alphabeta T cells of normal skin are also captured.

CDR1 and CDR2 (germline): MNHEY, SMNVEV (reference sequence). V dropped 5 bases and J dropped 5; count of bases not matched to a gene: 13. The CDR3 extends over 17 amino acids. For this clone: Its specificity is not known.

Isolated RNA was reverse transcribed into cDNA used as the sequencing template. Measured with immunoSEQ multiplex PCR; TCRdb has only the in-frame clones, and not every one. Of about 23,000 clones listed, 52% are singletons. Alopecia areata patients provided lesional scalp punch biopsies and peripheral blood, both collected for the study. PBMC-derived CD4+ and CD8+ T cells were sorted. The chain employs TRBV27 and TRBJ2-5; TRBD2 aligns across 11 bases. The source material was NKG2D-high CD8+ T cells sorted from blood. This clonotype was obtained from a human donor with alopecia areata. Here the CDR3 reads CASSQSSGRIPGETQYF. The CDR3 DNA reads TGTGCCAGCAGTCAGTCTAGCGGGAGGATCCCGGGGGAGACCCAGTACTTC.